This TCR beta chain was sequenced in a study of cytotoxic CD8 clonotypes in ibrutinib-treated CLL listed by TCRdb under 2021. The study in broad terms: The cohort was composed of about 10 relapsed/refractory and around 14 treatment-naive patients; IGHV unmutated status was identified in 17 patients. Responses were partial in some 24 patients and complete in 2; after median approximately 69 months follow-up, around 14 stayed in remission and some twelve progressed. Samples at response were collected after a median of approximately twelve months of treatment, with a range of about 6 to 40 months. Samples averaged about 260,000 productive templates and tens of thousands of productive rearrangements. Longitudinal samples were obtainable from about 30% of the roughly 90 participants in the trial. Cryopreserved peripheral blood mononuclear cells were collected at three points: before therapy, at response, and at either sustained remission or disease progression. Patients were still on ibrutinib when every remission and progressive disease sample was collected. Summary of the overall study and its limitations: Baseline clonality was found to be higher than that of age-matched healthy donors and was strongly correlated with circulating CD8+ T-cell counts. Public clonotypes were rare and either shrank or stayed stable during treatment, and the rise in clonality at ibrutinib response reflected expansion of private clonotypes. An increase in clonality was observed at ibrutinib response, with clonality remaining stable during sustained remission and falling back toward baseline at progression. Sampling times were not matched between patients in sustained remission and patients whose disease was progressing, and lymph node repertoires were not examined.

Concerning this clone itself: Its cognate antigen has yet to be identified. One base away there is no much larger clone; base qualities are not given.

V and J are truncated by 8 bases and 2 bases respectively, leaving an intervening sequence of 9 bases. The CDR3 goes from the cysteine to the phenylalanine over 11 residues. The retained sequence is limited to the CDR3, 33 bases, with the frame set at the first base. The germline V gene (reference sequence) sets CDR1 to DFQATT and CDR2 to SNEGSKA. On a MiSeq, deep resolution sequencing aimed for a depth between 1 in 1 million and 1 in 200,000 T cells, with each clonotype covered approximately 10x on average. The immunoSEQ hsTCRB Kit was used to generate the TCR beta libraries. The study's own analysis went as follows. ImmunoSEQ Data Assistant and ImmunoSEQ Analyzer were used for data analysis, and V, D and J genes were assigned according to IMGT definitions. Clonality, with values ranging from 0 to 1, was calculated as one minus the normalized Shannon entropy of productive rearrangement frequencies. Only overrepresented clonotypes making up at least 0.05% of each patient's repertoire were included in the public clonotype analysis. About a dozen age-matched healthy donor repertoires from immuneACCESS served as clonality controls. TCRdb's version of the immuneACCESS table is confined to in-frame rearrangements and falls short of the full clone set. An unresolved V gene accounts for under half of the shortfall where checked; the remainder is of unknown origin. The V and J calls and clone size were taken over from that table, and D and trimming were inferred from the DNA. This sample has about 140,000 clones in its table, and 77% of those were observed once. The top ten clones comprise around 30% of the sample.

The label giving this sample's time point can be read as: approximately twelve months on ibrutinib. Roughly 2 micrograms of genomic DNA were extracted from cryopreserved PBMCs for TCR beta library preparation. Longitudinal blood samples from CLL patients receiving ibrutinib monotherapy were subjected to high-throughput TCR beta sequencing. The patients took part in an open-label, single-center phase 2 trial of ibrutinib monotherapy. The sample was PBMCs, taken after 12 months of ibrutinib treatment. This TCR was recovered from a human donor with chronic lymphocytic leukemia. The chain couples TRBV20-1 to TRBJ2-5; there is no confident call for the D gene. The sequence in DNA is TGCAGTTTCAGGCCACAAGAGACCCAGTACTTC. It translates as CSFRPQETQYF.